Here is one T cell receptor beta chain with its context. There is no known antigen for this receptor. No clone much larger than this one lies a single base away; base qualities are absent. The CDR3 regions of human TCRbeta chains were analyzed by immunosequencing. The original methods were these. TCRs in the repertoires were compared against a reference library of SARS-CoV-2-specific TCRs that had been generated with the MIRA antigen-specificity platform. Breadth was defined as the fraction of unique TCRs that were SARS-CoV-2-associated. Depth was defined as the fraction of total T cells that were SARS-CoV-2-associated. Using the MIRA data, each spike-specific TCR was assigned both to the spike region to which the TCR was reactive and to a CD4 or CD8 class. Log10-transformed breadth and depth values were compared by one-way ANOVA with Sidak's multiple comparisons tests. This immuneACCESS table, as held by TCRdb, lists in-frame sequences with V and J called but not all clones. Of the missing ones, under half trace to an unresolved V gene in checked studies; the others have no known cause. That table furnishes V, J and clone size, whereas the DNA furnished D and trimming. This sample has around 160,000 clones in its table, and roughly nine tenths of those were observed once. The ten largest clones add up to 4.5% to 6% of the sample.

CDR1 and CDR2, looked up from the germline V gene, are SGHRS and YFSETQ. CDR3 length: 13 amino acids, cysteine to phenylalanine. Only the CDR3 DNA is retained, 39 bases long and in frame from the first base. V was cut back by 10 bases and J by 1 base, leaving a gap of 12 bases between them. This entry comes from a study of T cell responses to AZD1222 COVID-19 vaccine (dated by TCRdb to 2020 to 2022). About the study as a whole: AZD1222 recipients whose second dose came at about 4 weeks and those whose second dose came at about 12 weeks were combined into one group, since spike-specific TCR depth and breadth did not differ between the two schedules. TCR sequencing was performed for approximately 240 trial participants, of whom about 210 were given two doses of AZD1222 and around 25 were given two doses of MenACWY control vaccine. Trial participants were enrolled into age subgroups of 18-55, 56-69 and 70-plus years, which contained 148, 28 and 57 TCR-sequenced participants, respectively. Summary of the overall study and its limitations: No day 14 peak-response samples were available, so repertoires were characterized only after the peak T cell response. Only a handful of AZD1222 recipients were SARS-CoV-2 seropositive at baseline, limiting conclusions about previously exposed vaccinees. Nearly half of unique spike-specific TCRs reportedly recognized epitopes outside regions mutated in the B.1.351 and B.1.1.7 variants. In the small 56-69-year group, the increase in depth fell short of significance, most likely because of low power. Participants were mostly white British and included more females than males, and it was suggested by the authors that clonal diversity may have been underestimated. After two AZD1222 doses, spike-specific TCR breadth and depth were significantly higher than at day 0 and than in MenACWY recipients. Vaccine-associated CD4 TCRs spanned the whole spike protein, with dominant responses in regions 160-218 and 743-854.

In the paper's terms, the time point label means: baseline before first vaccination. The vaccinee samples were drawn from two UK trials, COV001 and COV002, one of which was a single-blind randomized controlled phase 2/3 trial testing AZD1222 (ChAdOx1 nCoV-19) in healthy adults. For TCRbeta chain sequencing, PBMC samples from trial participants were taken at day 0 and at day 28 after the second dose. This TCR came from an adult in good health. This sample comprised peripheral blood, obtained on day 0 of AZD1222 vaccination. The chain is assembled from TRBV5-1 and TRBJ2-1, with no reliable assignment of the D segment. The DNA is as follows: TGCGCCTCGAAGGTGGATTCCTACAATGAGCAGTTCTTC. Its product reads: CASKVDSYNEQFF. The entire variable domain, with the stretches around the CDR3 drawn from the reference TRBV5-1 and TRBJ2-1 proteins, is KAGVTQTPRYLIKTRGQQVTLSCSPISGHRSVSWYQQTPGQGLQFLFEYFSETQRNKGNFPGRFSGRQFSNSRSEMNVSTLELGDSALYLCASKVDSYNEQFFGPGTRLTVL.